This T cell receptor (beta chain) emerged from a study of T cells in Graves' hyperthyroidism and ophthalmopathy (dated by TCRdb to between 2018 and 2021). Regarding the research as a whole: Peripheral blood was collected at initial diagnosis, before any treatment. TCR Vbeta CDR3 sequencing of 130 to 150 peripheral blood samples (about 45 ophthalmopathy, around 80 hyperthyroidism and around 17 progressor patients) is reported in the paper. After blood sampling, hyperthyroidism patients were treated with methimazole at a starting dose of 30 mg daily, and ophthalmopathy patients were treated with high-dose intravenous methylprednisolone. Thyroid tissue and blood T-cell repertoires from about six Graves' hyperthyroidism patients were also compared in the study. Prospective prediction of ophthalmopathy was tested in an independent validation cohort consisting of 18 hyperthyroidism patients and over 15 patients who later progressed to ophthalmopathy. The 100 or so discovery patients were divided at random into training and test sets in a 7:3 ratio. TCR V-J signatures able to tell the groups apart were searched for in a discovery cohort of around 95 patients, of whom more than 40 had Graves' ophthalmopathy and roughly 59 had stable Graves' hyperthyroidism. Study-level results and caveats: Ophthalmopathy was separated from stable hyperthyroidism by a 13 V-J signature model, with around 88% sensitivity and about 81% specificity obtained in cross-validation and 80%/75% obtained in testing. Sample size was not statistically predetermined, and investigators were not blinded to group allocation. During validation, the model predicted progression to ophthalmopathy a median of around 7 months ahead of onset, with 70.59% sensitivity and 72.22% specificity. Most expanded thyroid clonotypes (frequency above 0.001) were also detected in blood, a finding suggesting that blood repertoires may reflect thyroid immune responses.

TCR beta CDR3 regions were amplified from RNA transcripts. For the first round of RT-PCR on the TCR CDR3, the HTBI primer set was used together with the Qiagen OneStep RT-PCR kit. The libraries were constructed in a second round of multiplex PCR and then size-selected and purified. Libraries were sequenced paired-end with 100 bp reads on an Illumina HiSeq2000. In the original analysis: SOAPnuke was used to process the raw data, removing reads that contained adapters or uncalled bases, had a mean Phred below 15, or lacked an exact match to the constant primer or identifier. High-quality paired reads were merged using COPE v1.2.5, and each unique nucleotide sequence was defined as a clonotype. MiTCR v1.1 was used to align the clonotypes against IMGT TRBV, TRBD and TRBJ reference segments. Only V-J combinations with frequency above 0.0001, covering approximately 99% of repertoires, were analysed. A TCS score was defined as the ratio of F50 (clonal expansion) to E x V (chaos), with BLOSUM62-based TCRdist applied between CDR3 peptides within each V-J. Welch's t-statistics and random forest reduced 500 to 650 V-J features to 13, which were used in a naive Bayes classifier (R e1071). Thyroid-blood repertoire similarity was quantified with the Morisita-Horn index. TCRdb reworked the public reads: Q25 trimming with fastp, MiXCR clone assembly, productive beta chains retained. Under each unique CDR3 protein, matching rows form one entry showing the most common genes and DNA. The V and J calls shown here were made by TCRdb, not taken from the authors' results. The sample has approximately 24,000 distinct CDR3 sequences on record, around 47% of them singletons. The ten largest account for 25% of the sample.

This clonotype was observed a single time. It has no known antigen specificity. Base qualities are missing; no much larger clone stands one base away. Evidence from one read is weak. Hyperthyroidism patients were aged 18 to 65 years and newly diagnosed, with disease duration of less than 2 months. Any patient with an uncontrolled infection, another autoimmune disease, pregnancy or lactation was excluded. Diagnoses were established on the basis of clinical symptoms, serum thyroxine and TRAb, thyroid ultrasound, and orbital computed tomography. For progressor patients, blood was drawn at the first diagnosis of hyperthyroidism, before any ophthalmopathy symptoms had appeared. Ficoll-Paque density gradient centrifugation was used to isolate PBMCs from 8 to 10 ml of fresh peripheral blood. Progressor patients were defined as those initially diagnosed with Graves' hyperthyroidism in whom ophthalmopathy developed during follow-up. Total RNA was extracted using Trizol reagent, and RNA quality was assessed on an Agilent 2100 Bioanalyzer.

The CDR3, cysteine through phenylalanine, is 15 amino acids long. Left in the record is the CDR3 DNA by itself, 45 bases read in frame from the first base. Clipping removes 5 bases from V and 6 bases from J, with 4 as the unmatched junction base count. Sequences SGHTA (CDR1) and FQGNSA (CDR2) are obtained from the germline V gene. This clonotype originated in a woman aged 40 to 50 with Graves' hyperthyroidism that later progressed to Graves' ophthalmopathy. Here the chain combines TRBV7-2 and TRBJ2-1, with 13 bases matching TRBD2. The sequencing sample was made of blood. The DNA reads TGTGCCAGCAGCAGTAGACTAGCGGGAGGCAATGAGCAGTTCTTC. This encodes CASSSRLAGGNEQFF.